This TCR beta chain was obtained from a study of cytomegalovirus exposure and HLA in healthy donors. The PCR employed 60 Vbeta primers together with 13 Jbeta primers. Method: immunoSEQ multiplex PCR; TCRdb's copy keeps in-frame clones and lacks some. The profile shows around 130,000 clones, 65% to 90% of them singletons. Among the donors, all were healthy bone marrow donors. Germline V CDR1 and CDR2: GTSNPN, SVGIG (reference sequence). This CDR3 has 13 amino acids. The V gene lost 4 bases and the J gene lost 1 base, with 10 bases spanning the gap. Overall study results and limits: Rarity marked most TCR sequences, yet some public TCRs occurred in many donors. In a later analysis, several top co-occurrence clusters appeared linked to parvovirus B19, influenza, CMV and Epstein-Barr virus.

A note on this clone: Antigen unknown.

The sample consisted of PBMCs. The chain employs TRBV30 and TRBJ1-1; possible D gene TRBD1, 5 bases. The TCR was taken from a female donor in good health and CMV-seronegative. Here the CDR3 DNA reads TGTGCCTGGAAGGTGCAGGGGAACACTGAAGCTTTCTTT. The encoded protein is CAWKVQGNTEAFF.